This TCR beta chain is drawn from a study of T cell responses to AZD1222 COVID-19 vaccine. V lost 5 bases to trimming and J lost 5 bases, with 13 bases between them. The CDR3 is 14 amino acids. Germline CDR1 KGHSH, CDR2 LQKENI. Sequencing was performed with immunoSEQ multiplex PCR; in TCRdb, only in-frame clones are kept and a portion is missing. Of roughly 190,000 clones in the sample, roughly 92% were seen once. Material: peripheral blood, obtained 28 days after the second dose of the MenACWY control vaccine. The V and J genes are TRBV18 and TRBJ2-1; weak D call: TRBD2 (5 bases). The source is an adult who received the MenACWY meningococcal vaccine as a control. CDR3 DNA sequence: TGTGCCAGCTCAGCTGACGTCGGGGACAATGAGCAGTTCTTC. The encoded protein is CASSADVGDNEQFF.